The 32 T cell receptor beta chains given below trace back to one sample, sequenced in a study of blood T cell repertoires in COVID-19. Using immunoSEQ multiplex PCR, the repertoire was profiled, and TCRdb retains in-frame clones only, with some absent. The sample consists of some 150,000 clones, about 88% of them appearing once. Sequenced input: peripheral blood. Receptors were obtained from a middle-aged man with acute or convalescent COVID-19.

The J gene is TRBJ2-3, the V gene TRBV28, with TRBD2 identical over 9 bases. V dropped 3 bases and J dropped 1; count of bases not matched to a gene: 8. The length of the CDR3 is 17 residues. Germline V gives CDR1 MDHEN, CDR2 SYDVKM. CDR3 loop: CASSFWASGEGTDTQYF. For the CDR3, the DNA is TGTGCCAGCAGTTTCTGGGCTAGCGGGGAGGGCACAGATACGCAGTATTTT.

The chain joins TRBV6-6 to TRBJ2-3; D possibly corresponds to TRBD2 (5 bases). Germline loops: CDR1 MNHNY, CDR2 SVGAGI (reference sequence). This CDR3 has 16 amino acids. V was clipped by 8 bases and J by 1 base, with 19 bases between them. DNA for the CDR3: TGTGCCAGCTATTCCTTGTTGACCGGGGGCACAGATACGCAGTATTTT. It translates to CASYSLLTGGTDTQYF.

The rearrangement links TRBV6-5 to TRBJ2-7, with 9 positions matching TRBD1. The length of the CDR3 is 16 residues. CDR1 is MNHEY, CDR2 SVGAGI, per germline. J gave up 0 bases and V 2 bases, and 5 bases lay outside the gene matches. CDR3 sequence (DNA): TGTGCCAGCAGTTACAACCGACAGGGGGGCTCCTACGAGCAGTACTTC. Its protein product is CASSYNRQGGSYEQYF.

Details on this clone: The junction does not match germline at one end; this may be a read error. This chain links TRBV27 with TRBJ2-7; perhaps TRBD2 as D (6 bases). This CDR3 contains 14 residues. Germline lookup yields CDR1 MNHEY and CDR2 SMNVEV (reference sequence). CDR3 protein: CASRLYRDSHEQYF. In DNA form, the CDR3 reads TGTGCCAGCAGGCTATACCGGGACTCCCACGAGCAGTACTTC.

J is TRBJ2-1 and V is TRBV7-6, with D possibly matching TRBD2 (6 bases). Germline CDR1 SGHVS, CDR2 FNYEAQ. The germline V and J ends were trimmed by 1 base and 4 bases, with 11 bases remaining between them. The CDR3 contains 15 residues. The CDR3 sequence is CASSLVGGEYNEQFF. For the CDR3, the DNA is TGTGCCAGCAGCTTAGTCGGCGGGGAATACAATGAGCAGTTCTTC.

The chain employs TRBV7-3 and TRBJ2-7, with 7 bases aligning to TRBD2. The ends lost 2 bases at V and 5 bases at J; junction bases unmatched: 6. This CDR3 spans 14 amino acids. Per the germline V gene, CDR1 is SGHTA and CDR2 is FQGTGA. The CDR3 DNA sequence: TGTGCCAGCAGCTTATTCGGACGGGGGGACGAGCAGTACTTC. It codes for CASSLFGRGDEQYF.

Only one count was recorded for this clone. The chain uses TRBV2 and TRBJ1-5; D is undetermined. Germline V gives CDR1 SNHLY, CDR2 FYNNEI. CDR3 length: 12 residues. V lost 7 bases to trimming and J lost 10 bases, with 14 bases between them. The CDR3 protein is CASTRSEGPQHF. Written as DNA, the CDR3 is TGTGCCAGCACTCGTTCAGAGGGTCCCCAGCATTTT. The entire variable domain, with the rest obtained from reference TRBV2 and TRBJ1-5, is as follows: EPEVTQTPSHQVTQMGQEVILRCVPISNHLYFYWYRQILGQKVEFLVSFYNNEISEKSEIFDDQFSVERPDGSNFTLKIRSTKLEDSAMYFCASTRSEGPQHFGDGTRLSIL.

The gene calls are TRBV4-2 and TRBJ1-1; perhaps TRBD1 as D (6 bases). This CDR3 is built from 14 residues. CDR1 is LGHNA, CDR2 YNFKEQ, per germline. Trimming pared 3 bases from V and 7 bases from J, leaving 15 bases between. CDR3 loop: CASSQPGTLDEAFF. The CDR3 nucleotides read TGTGCCAGCAGCCAGCCCGGGACACTGGATGAAGCTTTCTTT.

This clone appeared a few times. The rearrangement links TRBV29-1 to TRBJ1-2, with TRBD1 as a possible D gene (5 bases). V was trimmed by 7 bases and J by 3 bases, leaving 9 bases between them. The CDR3 extends over 11 amino acids. Looked up from germline, CDR1 is SQVTM and CDR2 is ANQGSEA. In nucleotides, the CDR3 is TGCAGCGGCGGGACCTACTATGGCTACACCTTC. Its protein product is CSGGTYYGYTF.

The chain employs TRBV7-9 and TRBJ1-2; the D gene is possibly TRBD1 (5 bases). Germline values: CDR1 SEHNR, CDR2 FQNEAQ (reference sequence). V was trimmed by 5 bases and J by 7 bases, leaving 11 bases between them. The CDR3 is 12 residues long. The CDR3 is CASSGQGVGYTF. The CDR3 DNA follows: TGTGCCAGCAGCGGGCAAGGGGTTGGCTACACCTTC.

CDR3 sequence: CASSFSPYEQYF. The CDR3 DNA is TGTGCCAGCAGTTTTAGTCCCTACGAGCAGTACTTC. The chain combines TRBV12-3 or TRBV12-4 with TRBJ2-7; no clear D. Trimming removed 3 bases at V and 2 bases at J, with 5 bases between. CDR3 length equals 12 residues.

The J gene is TRBJ2-5, the V gene TRBV7-2; tentatively, D is TRBD2 (5 bases). CDR3 size: 13 residues. Per germline, CDR1 SGHTA and CDR2 FQGNSA. V lost 5 bases and J 4 bases, leaving 11 bases between the germline ends. CDR3 sequence: CASSRGLSETQYF. The CDR3 bases are TGTGCCAGCAGCCGAGGACTGTCAGAGACCCAGTACTTC.

The CDR3 spells CASSLVAQGAMGEKLFF. The CDR3 DNA reads as TGCGCCAGCAGCTTGGTGGCACAGGGGGCTATGGGTGAAAAACTGTTTTTT. V usage is TRBV5-1 and J usage is TRBJ1-4; 9 bases are a match to TRBD1. V shed 0 bases and J 7 bases; nucleotides not matched to a gene: 10. This CDR3 has 17 residues. Germline V gene lookup returns CDR1 SGHRS and CDR2 YFSETQ.

This clone has a handful of counts. J is TRBJ1-2 and V is TRBV29-1; 7 positions agree with TRBD1. The length of the CDR3 is 14 residues. Trimming cost V 4 bases and J 5 bases; bases outside gene matches: 10. Germline CDR1 reads SQVTM; CDR2 reads ANQGSEA. CDR3 protein: CSVVKTGQLYGYTF. DNA for the CDR3: TGCAGCGTTGTTAAAACGGGACAGCTTTATGGCTACACCTTC. The full variable domain, in which reference TRBV29-1 and TRBJ1-2 provide the parts outside the CDR3, is SAVISQKPSRDICQRGTSLTIQCQVDSQVTMMFWYRQQPGQSLTLIATANQGSEATYESGFVIDKFPISRPNLTFSTLTVSNMSPEDSSIYLCSVVKTGQLYGYTFGSGTRLTVV.

This clone was seen a handful of times. The chain uses TRBV6-1 and TRBJ2-3; 9 bases fit TRBD1. V dropped 3 bases and J dropped 4; count of bases not matched to a gene: 5. CDR1 MNHNS and CDR2 SASEGT come from the germline V gene. The CDR3 runs to 15 residues. The CDR3: CASSDGGQGADTQYF. For the CDR3, the DNA is TGTGCCAGCAGTGATGGGGGACAGGGCGCAGATACGCAGTATTTT.

This clone has a single count. The CDR3 region is CASSYSSGAIYEQYF. CDR3 bases: TGTGCCAGCAGTTACTCCAGCGGGGCAATCTACGAGCAGTACTTC. This chain uses TRBV6-6 with TRBJ2-7; TRBD2 matches 7 bases. Unmatched junction bases numbered 5, after V lost 0 bases and J lost 3 bases. This CDR3 has 15 residues. Germline CDR1 MNHNY, CDR2 SVGAGI (reference sequence).

This CDR3 reads CATSRDRQGAYEQYF. The CDR3, as DNA: TGTGCCACCAGCAGAGACCGACAGGGGGCCTACGAGCAGTACTTC. The gene calls are TRBV15 and TRBJ2-7; 9 bases align to TRBD1. The CDR3 runs to 15 residues. The germline gives CDR1 LNHNV, CDR2 YYDKDF (reference sequence). Trimming at V came to 0 bases and at J to 2 bases, leaving 2 bases not matched to a gene.

The V call is TRBV5-5, the J call TRBJ2-6; the match to TRBD1 covers 8 bases. Germline trimming cut 4 bases from V and 2 bases from J; bases unmatched to any gene: 5. The CDR3 is 16 residues long. Germline assignment: CDR1 SGHKS and CDR2 YYEKEE (reference sequence). CDR3 sequence reads: CASSGQGATGANVLTF. The DNA for the CDR3 is TGTGCCAGCAGCGGGCAGGGGGCGACTGGGGCCAACGTCCTGACTTTC.

The chain has TRBV15 and TRBJ2-7; TRBD1 might be the D (6 bases). CDR1 is LNHNV and CDR2 is YYDKDF in the germline V gene (reference sequence). CDR3 size: 16 residues. V was trimmed by 1 base and J by 4 bases, leaving 17 bases between them. The CDR3 is CATSRGSGTLVYEQYF. The CDR3 DNA follows: TGTGCCACCAGCAGAGGGTCGGGGACATTGGTTTACGAGCAGTACTTC.

The chain recombines TRBV9 with TRBJ1-1; D uncertain. The CDR3 length is 13 residues. Germline V gene sequence: CDR1 SGDLS, CDR2 YYNGEE. V was cut by 0 bases and J by 0 bases, with 3 bases left in between. The DNA for the CDR3 is TGTGCCAGCAGCGTAGTCGTGAACACTGAAGCTTTCTTT. Translating gives CASSVVVNTEAFF. Looking up the rest from reference TRBV9 and TRBJ1-1 gives the full variable domain: DSGVTQTPKHLITATGQRVTLRCSPRSGDLSVYWYQQSLDQGLQFLIQYYNGEERAKGNILERFSAQQFPDLHSELNLSSLELGDSALYFCASSVVVNTEAFFGQGTRLTVV.

This clone was recorded a few times. The DNA of the CDR3 is TGCGCCAGCAGCTTGGGGCAGGGCCGTTGGGGCACTGAAGCTTTCTTT. Its protein is CASSLGQGRWGTEAFF. This chain connects TRBV5-1 to TRBJ1-1; tentatively, D is TRBD1 (5 bases). This CDR3 comprises 16 residues. Trimming took 0 bases from V and 4 from J, leaving 16 bases between them. Germline V lookup: CDR1 SGHRS, CDR2 YFSETQ.

The chain carries TRBV5-4 and TRBJ2-3; no definite D call. Germline loops: CDR1 SGHNT, CDR2 YYREEE (reference sequence). There are 14 residues in the CDR3. Trimming stripped 0 bases from V and 5 bases from J, with 10 bases between. CDR3 residues: CASSLAARKDTQYF. CDR3 bases: TGTGCCAGCAGCTTGGCAGCGAGAAAAGATACGCAGTATTTT.

The rearrangement links TRBV5-4 to TRBJ1-1; 7 bases align to TRBD1. Germline CDR1 and CDR2: SGHNT and YYREEE (reference sequence). CDR3 size: 14 residues. The V segment lost 1 base and the J segment 4 bases; nucleotides outside the gene matches: 4. The CDR3 protein is CASSLTGVSTEAFF. As DNA, the CDR3 is TGTGCCAGCAGCTTGACAGGGGTGAGCACTGAAGCTTTCTTT. The whole variable domain, filled in from reference TRBV5-4 and TRBJ1-1, reads ETGVTQSPTHLIKTRGQQVTLRCSSQSGHNTVSWYQQALGQGPQFIFQYYREEENGRGNFPPRFSGLQFPNYSSELNVNALELDDSALYLCASSLTGVSTEAFFGQGTRLTVV.

This clone was recorded a few times. CDR3 in amino acids: CASSLTGTNEQYF. The DNA for the CDR3 is TGTGCCAGCAGCTTAACAGGAACCAACGAGCAGTACTTC. This chain uses TRBV7-9 with TRBJ2-7, with a weak D call TRBD1 (5 bases). In germline, CDR1 is SEHNR, CDR2 FQNEAQ (reference sequence). The CDR3 extends over 13 amino acids. Trimming removed 2 bases at V and 5 bases at J, with 10 bases between. Looking up the rest from reference TRBV7-9 and TRBJ2-7 gives the full variable domain: DTGVSQNPRHKITKRGQNVTFRCDPISEHNRLYWYRQTLGQGPEFLTYFQNEAQLEKSRLLSDRFSAERPKGSFSTLEIQRTEQGDSAMYLCASSLTGTNEQYFGPGTRLTVT.

The chain joins TRBV27 to TRBJ1-4, with a weak D call TRBD1 (6 bases). Between the trimmed V and J ends, which lost 4 bases and 3 bases, there was a span of 15 bases. This CDR3 spans 16 amino acids. Germline assignment: CDR1 MNHEY and CDR2 SMNVEV (reference sequence). In DNA, the CDR3 is TGTGCCAGCAGTTGGAACCGGGACACCGCTAATGAAAAACTGTTTTTT. Translating it yields CASSWNRDTANEKLFF.

The gene calls are TRBV5-4 and TRBJ2-3; 9 nucleotides agree with TRBD2. CDR1 and CDR2 (germline): SGHNT, YYREEE (reference sequence). This CDR3 spans 16 amino acids. The V segment lost 1 base and the J segment 1 base; nucleotides outside the gene matches: 4. CDR3: CASSLQAGGRTDTQYF. In DNA form, the CDR3 reads TGTGCCAGCAGCTTGCAAGCGGGGGGTCGCACAGATACGCAGTATTTT.

The V and J genes are TRBV3-1 (or the pseudogene TRBV3-2) and TRBJ2-7, with TRBD1 as a possible D gene (6 bases). Deletions cut 4 bases from V and 5 bases from J, with 12 bases between. This CDR3 is 13 amino acids long. The germline V gene encodes CDR1 LGHDT and CDR2 YNNKEL (reference sequence). CDR3: CASSPSGGHEQYF. The CDR3 DNA sequence: TGTGCCAGCAGCCCCTCTGGGGGCCACGAGCAGTACTTC.

The rearrangement uses TRBV10-3 and TRBJ1-5, with a possible D match to TRBD1 (6 bases). Germline lookup yields CDR1 ENHRY and CDR2 SYGVKD. This CDR3 contains 16 residues. V dropped 0 bases and J dropped 2 bases, with 11 bases sitting between them. The CDR3 here is CAISESTGQGNQPQHF. The CDR3 coding sequence is TGTGCCATCAGTGAGTCAACAGGGCAGGGCAATCAGCCCCAGCATTTT.

The V call is TRBV3-1 (or the pseudogene TRBV3-2), the J call TRBJ2-5; possible D gene TRBD2, 6 bases. From germline, CDR1 is LGHDT and CDR2 YNNKEL (reference sequence). This CDR3 is built from 16 residues. The V gene lost 2 bases and the J gene lost 7 bases, with 20 bases spanning the gap. CDR3 region: CASSQWGGALTGTQYF. CDR3 bases: TGTGCCAGCAGCCAATGGGGCGGGGCCTTGACGGGGACCCAGTACTTC.

The rearrangement uses TRBV24-1 and TRBJ2-2, with 7 bases lining up with TRBD1. V gave up 4 bases and J gave up 4 bases; unmatched junction bases: 11. Germline V gene data show CDR1 as KGHDR and CDR2 as SFDVKD. This CDR3 contains 17 residues. Written as DNA, the CDR3 is TGTGCCACCAGTGAGGCCGACAGGGAAGGAGGCACCGGGGAGCTGTTTTTT. It yields the protein CATSEADREGGTGELFF.

The chain links TRBV28 to TRBJ1-2; 9 bases align to TRBD1. The trim removed 2 bases at V and 8 bases at J, leaving 6 bases unmatched. This CDR3 region has 14 residues. Germline V gene lookup returns CDR1 MDHEN and CDR2 SYDVKM. The CDR3 coding sequence is TGTGCCAGCAGTTTAAGAGACAGGGGGGCCGGCTACACCTTC. Amino acid sequence: CASSLRDRGAGYTF.

The gene calls are TRBV6-5 and TRBJ1-5, with TRBD1 matching 9 bases. CDR1 MNHEY and CDR2 SVGAGI come from the germline V gene. The J segment lost 11 bases and the V segment lost 7 bases, leaving 9 bases of the junction unmatched. CDR3 size: 13 residues. CDR3 nucleotide sequence: TGTGCCAGCAAACAGGGGGCGGCTAGCGCCCAGCATTTT. Translating gives CASKQGAASAQHF.